These 29 T cell receptor beta chains were all obtained from the same sample, sequenced in a study of blood T cell repertoires in COVID-19 (dated by TCRdb to 2019 to 2021). The method behind the library was the immunoSEQ multiplex PCR assay. Imported from immuneACCESS, the table was reduced by TCRdb to in-frame sequences with V and J called. These copies leave out some clones; in studies compared against another copy, an unresolved V gene accounts for under half, and the cause of the remainder is not known. The sample table lists 130,000 to 150,000 clones, about 90% of them with a count of one. The ten largest clones add up to 6% to 7% of the sample. The sequenced sample was peripheral blood. Receptor source: an elderly man with acute or convalescent COVID-19.

The chain links TRBV5-1 to TRBJ2-5; 8 positions match TRBD1. The ends lost 2 bases at V and 5 bases at J; junction bases unmatched: 11. The CDR3 has 16 amino acids. The germline V gene encodes CDR1 SGHRS and CDR2 YFSETQ. The CDR3 spells CASSFAPRTGSETQYF. As DNA, the CDR3 is TGCGCCAGCAGCTTCGCCCCCCGGACAGGGAGTGAGACCCAGTACTTC. Looking up the rest from reference TRBV5-1 and TRBJ2-5 gives the full variable domain: KAGVTQTPRYLIKTRGQQVTLSCSPISGHRSVSWYQQTPGQGLQFLFEYFSETQRNKGNFPGRFSGRQFSNSRSEMNVSTLELGDSALYLCASSFAPRTGSETQYFGPGTRLLVL.

The V gene is TRBV6-5, the J gene TRBJ2-3, with unresolved D. The CDR3 has 12 residues. V shed 5 bases and J shed 10 bases, with 13 bases lying between them. Germline CDR1 is MNHEY and CDR2 is SVGAGI. The CDR3 is CASSTLGYPQYF. In DNA, the CDR3 is TGTGCCAGCAGTACCCTGGGCTACCCGCAGTATTTT.

This clone was detected only a few times. The genes are TRBV27 and TRBJ2-1, with TRBD1 matching over 12 bases. The length of the CDR3 is 16 residues. V gave up 5 bases and J gave up 6 bases; unmatched junction bases: 8. The V gene's germline CDR1 is MNHEY and CDR2 SMNVEV (reference sequence). The CDR3: CASSPMGQGAFNEQFF. The CDR3 region has the DNA TGTGCCAGCAGTCCAATGGGACAGGGGGCGTTCAATGAGCAGTTCTTC.

The chain combines TRBV3-1 (or the pseudogene TRBV3-2) with TRBJ2-7; D gene unclear. Deletions cut 2 bases from V and 5 bases from J, with 4 bases between. Germline V CDR1 and CDR2: LGHDT, YNNKEL (reference sequence). This CDR3 spans 11 amino acids. The CDR3 region is CASSQLNEQYF. For the CDR3, the DNA is TGTGCCAGCAGCCAACTTAACGAGCAGTACTTC.

V and J are TRBV6-1 and TRBJ2-7, with 11 bases lining up with TRBD2. Looked up from germline, CDR1 is MNHNS and CDR2 is SASEGT. This CDR3 comprises 17 residues. J gave up 4 bases and V 2 bases, and 10 bases lay outside the gene matches. The CDR3 region has the DNA TGTGCCAGCAGTGAATCCGGGCGTAGCGGGGGGGGGTACGAGCAGTACTTC. Its translation: CASSESGRSGGGYEQYF.

The chain employs TRBV12-3 or TRBV12-4 and TRBJ1-2; D is perhaps TRBD1 (5 bases). Trimming took off 7 bases at V and 6 bases at J, with 12 bases between the two ends. The CDR3 consists of 12 residues. CDR3 nucleotides: TGTGCCAGCACCCGGGGGAGTGATGGCTACACCTTC. Its translation is CASTRGSDGYTF.

This clone turned up a few times. This chain joins TRBV5-8 and TRBJ2-7, with TRBD1 identical over 7 bases. Germline V gives CDR1 SGHTS, CDR2 YDEGEE. CDR3 size: 16 residues. Trimming at V came to 4 bases and at J to 0 bases, leaving 10 bases not matched to a gene. The CDR3 region is CASSGIPGQHSYEQYF. The DNA of the CDR3 is TGTGCCAGCAGCGGTATACCGGGACAGCACTCCTACGAGCAGTACTTC.

This clone has a handful of counts. The rearrangement links TRBV7-2 to TRBJ2-1; 11 nucleotides match TRBD2. CDR1 is SGHTA, CDR2 FQGNSA, per germline. With 4 bases clipped from V and 2 bases from J, the junction kept 4 bases outside the gene matches. The CDR3 contains 16 residues. For the CDR3, the DNA is TGTGCCAGCAGCTATGTTAGCGGGGGGGCCTACAATGAGCAGTTCTTC. It codes for CASSYVSGGAYNEQFF.

The chain employs TRBV2 and TRBJ1-1; 11 bases are shared with TRBD1. This CDR3 contains 15 residues. V shed 7 bases, J shed 3 bases, and the junction held 7 bases outside the gene matches. Per germline, CDR1 SNHLY and CDR2 FYNNEI. The CDR3 DNA follows: TGTGCCAGCACGAGGACAGGGGGCGCGGACACTGAAGCTTTCTTT. Translation gives CASTRTGGADTEAFF.

The chain links TRBV19 to TRBJ1-2; D perhaps matches TRBD1 (5 bases). The length of the CDR3 is 20 residues. The V gene lost 2 bases and the J gene lost 4 bases, with 29 bases spanning the gap. CDR1 is LNHDA, CDR2 SQIVND, per germline (reference sequence). The CDR3 here is CASSIWPGHGVAFSSYGYTF. The DNA for the CDR3 is TGTGCCAGTAGTATATGGCCAGGACATGGGGTTGCCTTTTCCAGCTATGGCTACACCTTC.

This clone was counted once. The chain carries TRBV27 and TRBJ2-5; maybe TRBD1 (6 bases). The CDR3 extends over 17 amino acids. Germline loops: CDR1 MNHEY, CDR2 SMNVEV (reference sequence). Trimming pared 2 bases from V and 4 bases from J, leaving 20 bases between. The CDR3 sequence: CASSLERYPGAGETQYF. CDR3 bases: TGTGCCAGCAGTTTAGAACGCTATCCAGGGGCAGGAGAGACCCAGTACTTC.

Only one count was recorded for this clone. The chain employs TRBV28 and TRBJ1-6, with 11 bases matching TRBD1. Germline assignment: CDR1 MDHEN and CDR2 SYDVKM. Germline trimming cut 7 bases from V and 12 bases from J; bases unmatched to any gene: 11. This CDR3 is 15 amino acids long. CDR3: CASNEGGTGGLPLHF. CDR3 nucleotide sequence: TGTGCCAGCAATGAGGGGGGGACAGGGGGTTTACCCCTCCACTTT.

With respect to this clone: An end of the junction does not agree with germline; a read error may underlie this. The chain combines TRBV6-2 or TRBV6-3 with TRBJ2-1, with D tentatively TRBD2 (7 bases). There are 14 residues in the CDR3. The germline V gene has CDR1 MNHEY and CDR2 SVGEGT. CDR3 in amino acids: CASSRGGRMSKQFF. CDR3 nucleotides: TGTGCCAGCAGTAGGGGGGGCCGCATGTCGAAGCAATTCTTC.

In this sample, this clone turned up a few times. The chain is built from TRBV7-2 and TRBJ2-1; D is ambiguous. Between the trimmed V and J ends, which lost 3 bases and 8 bases, there was a span of 17 bases. CDR1 and CDR2 from the germline V gene are SGHTA and FQGNSA. The CDR3 has 15 residues. CDR3 residues: CASSFVGPGLDEQFF. The CDR3 nucleotides are TGTGCCAGCAGCTTCGTAGGTCCCGGGTTAGATGAGCAGTTCTTC.

The chain recombines TRBV6-4 with TRBJ1-6; the match to TRBD1 covers 7 bases. The germline V gene has CDR1 MRHNA and CDR2 SNTAGT. The CDR3 is made up of 13 amino acids. J was trimmed by 8 bases and V by 6 bases; bases with no gene match: 4. CDR3 sequence (DNA): TGTGCCAGCAGGTTGCAGGGGGATTCACCCCTCCACTTT. As protein: CASRLQGDSPLHF.

J is TRBJ1-6 and V is TRBV28, with D possibly matching TRBD1 (5 bases). In germline, CDR1 is MDHEN, CDR2 SYDVKM. The CDR3 is made up of 13 amino acids. V shed 3 bases and J shed 11 bases, with 11 bases lying between them. DNA of the CDR3: TGTGCCAGCAGTTTTGGGGCCCGGACACCCCTCCACTTT. Its protein product is CASSFGARTPLHF.

The gene calls are TRBV5-8 and TRBJ1-6, with D tentatively TRBD1 (6 bases). This CDR3 has 15 residues. Per germline, CDR1 SGHTS and CDR2 YDEGEE. The germline V and J ends were trimmed by 3 bases and 7 bases, with 14 bases remaining between them. The CDR3 DNA sequence: TGTGCCAGCAGCTCTAACAGGGTAGAGAATTCACCCCTCCACTTT. It specifies CASSSNRVENSPLHF.

The genes are TRBV7-9 and TRBJ2-1; no clear D. The CDR3 contains 15 residues. V shed 5 bases and J shed 6 bases, with 17 bases lying between them. CDR1 and CDR2 (germline): SEHNR, FQNEAQ (reference sequence). The CDR3 reads CASSPSSFEINEQFF. The CDR3 nucleotides read TGTGCCAGCAGCCCAAGCTCATTCGAGATCAATGAGCAGTTCTTC.

This chain uses TRBV2 with TRBJ2-7; D not certain. Germline-derived CDR1 and CDR2 are SNHLY and FYNNEI. The CDR3 consists of 13 residues. Trimming took off 6 bases at V and 1 base at J, with 10 bases between the two ends. The chain's CDR3 is CASRQTSSYEQYF. For the CDR3, the DNA is TGTGCCAGCAGGCAGACATCTTCCTACGAGCAGTACTTC.

J is TRBJ2-4 and V is TRBV18; D might be TRBD1 (5 bases). The CDR3 sequence is 14 residues long. The V gene lost 7 bases and the J gene lost 0 bases, with 10 bases spanning the gap. Per germline, CDR1 KGHSH and CDR2 LQKENI. CDR3 coding DNA: TGTGCCAGCTTCAGGGATTTAGCCAAAAACATTCAGTACTTC. It specifies CASFRDLAKNIQYF.

The chain joins TRBV30 to TRBJ2-1, with TRBD2 matching 10 bases. J was trimmed by 5 bases and V by 0 bases; bases with no gene match: 7. The CDR3 is made up of 16 amino acids. Germline lookup yields CDR1 GTSNPN and CDR2 SVGIG (reference sequence). CDR3 nucleotides: TGTGCCTGGAGTGTATTTGGACTAGCGGAGAACAATGAGCAGTTCTTC. Translating gives CAWSVFGLAENNEQFF.

V and J are TRBV3-1 (or the pseudogene TRBV3-2) and TRBJ1-6; D unresolved. Trimming removed 2 bases from V and 5 bases from J, with 4 bases in between. Germline-derived CDR1 and CDR2 are LGHDT and YNNKEL (reference sequence). The CDR3 contains 13 residues. As DNA, the CDR3 is TGTGCCAGCAGCCAACAGAATAATTCACCCCTCCACTTT. This codes for CASSQQNNSPLHF.

The rearrangement links TRBV13 to TRBJ2-7, with 10 bases fitting TRBD1. The CDR3 runs 15 residues. The germline gives CDR1 PRHDT, CDR2 FYEKMQ (reference sequence). Trimming removed 4 bases from V and 2 bases from J; junction bases left unmatched: 5. The chain's CDR3 is CASSWTGGSPYEQYF. The CDR3 DNA sequence: TGTGCCAGCAGCTGGACAGGGGGTAGTCCCTACGAGCAGTACTTC.

This chain links TRBV18 with TRBJ2-7; 9 nucleotides match TRBD2. CDR3 length: 16 amino acids. The ends lost 2 bases at V and 7 bases at J; junction bases unmatched: 12. The germline CDR1 and CDR2 sequences are KGHSH and LQKENI. The CDR3 sequence is CASSPTGAGGPREQYF. CDR3 bases: TGTGCCAGCTCACCAACAGGGGCGGGAGGGCCTCGGGAGCAGTACTTC.

The gene calls are TRBV4-1 and TRBJ2-3; D not resolved. The length of the CDR3 is 9 residues. CDR1 and CDR2 (germline): MGHRA, YSYEKL. The V end lost 7 bases, the J end lost 11 bases, and 7 bases lay between the germline ends. The CDR3 loop reads CASTPGQYF. CDR3 DNA: TGCGCCAGCACACCCGGGCAGTATTTT.

The rearrangement joins TRBV9 to TRBJ1-5; D ambiguous. This CDR3 region has 13 residues. Trimming took off 0 bases at V and 9 bases at J, with 10 bases between the two ends. Germline CDR1 reads SGDLS; CDR2 reads YYNGEE. The CDR3 nucleotides are TGTGCCAGCAGCGTAGTACCGAGTTGGCCCCAGCATTTT. It yields the protein CASSVVPSWPQHF.

The rearrangement uses TRBV28 and TRBJ2-1; the D is unclear. V dropped 6 bases and J dropped 10 bases, with 13 bases sitting between them. The CDR3 totals 12 residues. Looked up from germline, CDR1 is MDHEN and CDR2 is SYDVKM. CDR3 region: CASSPAVREQFF. The CDR3 bases are TGTGCCAGCAGCCCCGCTGTGAGGGAGCAGTTCTTC.

V gene TRBV7-2 combines with J gene TRBJ2-4, with TRBD2 identical over 11 bases. The CDR3 extends over 15 amino acids. After removal of 5 bases from V and 6 bases from J, the junction contained 6 bases not matched to a gene. In germline, CDR1 is SGHTA, CDR2 FQGNSA. The CDR3 protein is CASSPRTSGPNIQYF. In DNA, the CDR3 is TGTGCCAGCAGCCCACGGACTAGCGGGCCAAACATTCAGTACTTC.

In its sample, this clone was seen once. V is TRBV6-2 or TRBV6-3 and J is TRBJ1-5, with a weak D call TRBD1 (6 bases). The germline V and J ends were trimmed by 2 bases and 7 bases, with 12 bases remaining between them. The CDR3 spans 14 residues. The germline V gene encodes CDR1 MNHEY and CDR2 SVGEGT. The CDR3 reads CASSYTAGEQPQHF. Written as DNA, the CDR3 is TGTGCCAGCAGTTACACCGCAGGGGAACAGCCCCAGCATTTT.